This TCR beta chain was sequenced in a study of blood T cell repertoires in COVID-19. Germline V gene data show CDR1 as SQVTM and CDR2 as ANQGSEA. V lost 5 bases to trimming and J lost 6 bases; unmatched junction nucleotides: 8. This CDR3 is built from 14 residues. The method was immunoSEQ multiplex PCR; TCRdb's version includes in-frame clones alone and lacks a portion of them. The data hold around 200,000 clones, with 70% to 90% observed a single time. The receptor's source is a woman aged 18-30 years who had recovered from COVID-19. Sequencing was performed on peripheral blood. This chain uses TRBV29-1 with TRBJ2-1; 9 bases line up with TRBD1. This CDR3 reads CSVPRDRAFNEQFF. CDR3 sequence (DNA): TGCAGCGTTCCCCGGGACAGGGCTTTCAATGAGCAGTTCTTC.